This is a list of T cell receptor beta chains from one sample in a study of a mutant IDH1 vaccine in newly diagnosed glioma. Clones were sequenced by immunoSEQ multiplex PCR, and TCRdb holds only the in-frame ones, with some missing. Among about 88,000 clones, 82% were seen once, and the ten largest hold less than 6.5%. Sequenced here: PBMCs, sampled from a glioma patient treated with radiotherapy, temozolomide or both. The receptors were gathered from a middle-aged man with glioma. Some clones in this sample may be carry-over from other donors' samples. The CDR3 runs from the conserved cysteine through the conserved F or W. D genes are given only for firm matches. A clone size is listed for some rows: how often the clone was seen (once, few, many), or a class if it is expanded.

.,.,TRBV20-1,TRBJ2-5,TGCAGTGCCGGCCAAGAGACCCAGTACTTC,CSAGQETQYF
.,TRBD1,TRBV6-5,TRBJ1-4,TGTGCCAGCAGCGATACCGGGACAGGGGCCGCAAAACTGTTTTTT,CASSDTGTGAAKLFF
many,.,TRBV23-1,TRBJ2-7,TGCGCCAGCAGTCAATTGGACGGCAGGGTATGCAACGAGCAGTACTTC,CASSQLDGRVCNEQYF
few,.,TRBV11-2,TRBJ2-5,TGTGCCAGCAGCCAAGACAGGCTCCCCCGGGAGACCCAGTACTTC,CASSQDRLPRETQYF
few,.,TRBV6-6,TRBJ1-5,TGTGCCAGCAGTTACGACTATCAGCCCCAGCATTTT,CASSYDYQPQHF
.,TRBD1,TRBV12-5,TRBJ2-5,TGTGCTAGTGGCCAGACAGGGGGCTTGGAGACCCAGTACTTC,CASGQTGGLETQYF
.,TRBD1,TRBV2,TRBJ1-6,TGTGCCAGCAGTGCACAGGGGTGGAATTCACCCCTCCACTTT,CASSAQGWNSPLHF
few,TRBD1,TRBV6-5,TRBJ2-7,TGTGCCAGCAGTTTAACACTACAGGGGAACTACGAGCAGTACTTC,CASSLTLQGNYEQYF
.,.,TRBV6-1,TRBJ1-1,TGTGCCAGCAGTCGCGGGCAGGGGAATACGGAAGCTTTCTTT,CASSRGQGNTEAFF
.,TRBD1,TRBV10-3,TRBJ1-1,TGTGCCATCAGTGGGGACAGCCCCACTGAAGCTTTCTTT,CAISGDSPTEAFF
.,TRBD2,TRBV6-5,TRBJ2-1,TGTGCCAGCAGTTACTCGAGCGGGGGGCACAATGAGCAGTTCTTC,CASSYSSGGHNEQFF
.,.,TRBV2,TRBJ2-7,TGTGCCAGCAGTTGGGCCCCCTCCTACGAGCAGTACTTC,CASSWAPSYEQYF
once,.,TRBV5-4,TRBJ1-1,TGTGCCAGCAGCTTAGACCAGGGTAACACTGAAGCTTTCTTT,CASSLDQGNTEAFF
.,TRBD2,TRBV5-6,TRBJ2-7,TGTGCCAGCAGCTTGGGTGGGACTAGCGGGGTCCACGAGCAGTACTTC,CASSLGGTSGVHEQYF
.,.,TRBV6-1,TRBJ1-3,TGTGCCAGCCCTGGGTCTGGAAACACCATATATTTT,CASPGSGNTIYF
.,TRBD1,TRBV27,TRBJ1-1,TGTGCCAGCAGTTCCGGGACAGGGATGGACACTGAAGCTTTCTTT,CASSSGTGMDTEAFF